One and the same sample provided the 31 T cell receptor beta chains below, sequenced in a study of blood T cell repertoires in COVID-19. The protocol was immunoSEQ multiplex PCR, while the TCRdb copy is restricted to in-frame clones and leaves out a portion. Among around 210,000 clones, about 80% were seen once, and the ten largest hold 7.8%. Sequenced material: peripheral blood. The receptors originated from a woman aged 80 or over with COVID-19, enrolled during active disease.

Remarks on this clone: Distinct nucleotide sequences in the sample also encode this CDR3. DNA of the CDR3: TGCGCCAGCAGCCCAGGGGGCCTCAACTATGGCTACACCTTC. It encodes CASSPGGLNYGYTF. V and J are TRBV5-1 and TRBJ1-2, with 8 bases aligning to TRBD1. In germline, CDR1 is SGHRS, CDR2 YFSETQ. The J segment lost 2 bases and the V segment lost 4 bases, leaving 4 bases of the junction unmatched. There are 14 residues in the CDR3.

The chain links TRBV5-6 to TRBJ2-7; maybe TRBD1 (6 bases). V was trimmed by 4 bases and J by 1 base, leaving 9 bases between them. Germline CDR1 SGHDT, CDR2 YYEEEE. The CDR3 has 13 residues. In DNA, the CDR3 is TGTGCCAGCAGCCTTGGACAGTCCTACGAGCAGTACTTC. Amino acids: CASSLGQSYEQYF.

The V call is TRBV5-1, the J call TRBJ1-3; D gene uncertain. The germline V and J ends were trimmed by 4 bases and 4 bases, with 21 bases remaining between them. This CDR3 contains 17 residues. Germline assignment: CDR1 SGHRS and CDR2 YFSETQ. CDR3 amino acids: CASSRELGGVFGNTIYF. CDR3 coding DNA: TGCGCCAGCAGCCGGGAGTTGGGCGGAGTATTCGGAAACACCATATATTTT. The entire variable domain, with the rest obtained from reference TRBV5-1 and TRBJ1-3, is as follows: KAGVTQTPRYLIKTRGQQVTLSCSPISGHRSVSWYQQTPGQGLQFLFEYFSETQRNKGNFPGRFSGRQFSNSRSEMNVSTLELGDSALYLCASSRELGGVFGNTIYFGEGSWLTVV.

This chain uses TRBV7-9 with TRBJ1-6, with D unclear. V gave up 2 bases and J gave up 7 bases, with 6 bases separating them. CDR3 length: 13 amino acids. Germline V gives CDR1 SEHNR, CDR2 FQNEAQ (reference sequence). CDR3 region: CASSLNGNSPLHF. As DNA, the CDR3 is TGTGCCAGCAGCTTAAACGGGAATTCACCCCTCCACTTT.

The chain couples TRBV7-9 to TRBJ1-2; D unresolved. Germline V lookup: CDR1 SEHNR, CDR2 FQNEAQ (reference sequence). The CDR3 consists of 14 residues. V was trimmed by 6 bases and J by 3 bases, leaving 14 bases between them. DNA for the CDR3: TGTGCCAGCAGTCCGAGACCCGGGTACTATGGCTACACCTTC. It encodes CASSPRPGYYGYTF.

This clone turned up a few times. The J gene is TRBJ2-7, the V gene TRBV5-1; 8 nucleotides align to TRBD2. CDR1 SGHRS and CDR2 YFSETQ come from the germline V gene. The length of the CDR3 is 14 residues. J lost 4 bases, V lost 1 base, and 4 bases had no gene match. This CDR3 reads CASSLLGLAYEQYF. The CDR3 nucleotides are TGCGCCAGCAGCTTGTTAGGACTAGCTTACGAGCAGTACTTC.

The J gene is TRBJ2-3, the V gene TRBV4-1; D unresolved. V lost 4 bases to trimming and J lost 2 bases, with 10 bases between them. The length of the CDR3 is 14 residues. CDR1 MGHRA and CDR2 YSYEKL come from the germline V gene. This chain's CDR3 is CASSPSGPTDTQYF. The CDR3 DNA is TGCGCCAGCAGCCCTTCGGGTCCCACAGATACGCAGTATTTT.

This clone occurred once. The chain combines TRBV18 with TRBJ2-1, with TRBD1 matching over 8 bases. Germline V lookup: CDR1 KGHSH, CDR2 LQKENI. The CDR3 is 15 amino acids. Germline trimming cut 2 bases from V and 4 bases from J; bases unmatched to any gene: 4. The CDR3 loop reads CASSPMTGEYNEQFF. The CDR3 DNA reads TGTGCCAGCTCACCAATGACAGGGGAATACAATGAGCAGTTCTTC.

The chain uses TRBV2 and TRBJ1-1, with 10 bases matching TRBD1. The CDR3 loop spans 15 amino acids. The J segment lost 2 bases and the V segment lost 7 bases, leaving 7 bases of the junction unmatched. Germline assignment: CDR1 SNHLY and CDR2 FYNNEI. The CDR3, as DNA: TGTGCCAGCAAGGACAGGGGGGGTGGAAACACTGAAGCTTTCTTT. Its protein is CASKDRGGGNTEAFF.

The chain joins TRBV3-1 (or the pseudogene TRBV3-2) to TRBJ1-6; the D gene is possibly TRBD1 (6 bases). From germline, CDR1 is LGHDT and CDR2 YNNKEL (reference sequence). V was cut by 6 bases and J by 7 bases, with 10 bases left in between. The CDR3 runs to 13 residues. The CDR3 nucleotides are TGTGCCAGCAGACCCAGGGGAAATTCACCCCTCCACTTT. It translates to CASRPRGNSPLHF.

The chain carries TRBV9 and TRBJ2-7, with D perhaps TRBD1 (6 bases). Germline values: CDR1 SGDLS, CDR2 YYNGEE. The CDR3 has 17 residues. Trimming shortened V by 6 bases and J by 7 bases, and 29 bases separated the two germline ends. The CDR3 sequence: CASTLTARQPRDTEQYF. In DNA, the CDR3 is TGTGCCAGCACCTTAACTGCCCGACAGCCACGGGACACGGAGCAGTACTTC.

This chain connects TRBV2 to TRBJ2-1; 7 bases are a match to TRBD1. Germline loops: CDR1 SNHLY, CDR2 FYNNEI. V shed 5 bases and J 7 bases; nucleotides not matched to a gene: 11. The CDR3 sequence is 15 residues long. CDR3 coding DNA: TGTGCCAGCAGTCTTCGGACAGGAGTGGCGAATGAGCAGTTCTTC. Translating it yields CASSLRTGVANEQFF.

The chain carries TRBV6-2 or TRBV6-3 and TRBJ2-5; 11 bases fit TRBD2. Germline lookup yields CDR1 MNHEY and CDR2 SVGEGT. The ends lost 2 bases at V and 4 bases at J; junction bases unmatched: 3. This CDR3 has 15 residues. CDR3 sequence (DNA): TGTGCCAGCAGTTACCTCGGGACTAGCGGAGAGACCCAGTACTTC. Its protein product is CASSYLGTSGETQYF.

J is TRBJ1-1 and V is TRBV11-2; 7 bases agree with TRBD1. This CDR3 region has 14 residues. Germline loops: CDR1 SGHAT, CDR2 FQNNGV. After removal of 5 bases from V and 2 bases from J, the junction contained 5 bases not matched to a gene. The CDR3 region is CASSRGQANTEAFF. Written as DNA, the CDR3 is TGTGCCAGCAGCCGAGGACAGGCAAACACTGAAGCTTTCTTT.

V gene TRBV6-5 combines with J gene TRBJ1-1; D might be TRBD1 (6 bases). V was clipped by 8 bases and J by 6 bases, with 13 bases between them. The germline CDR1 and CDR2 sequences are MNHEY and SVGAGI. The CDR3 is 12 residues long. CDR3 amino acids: CASSTGRAEAFF. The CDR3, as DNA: TGTGCCAGCTCGACAGGAAGGGCTGAAGCTTTCTTT.

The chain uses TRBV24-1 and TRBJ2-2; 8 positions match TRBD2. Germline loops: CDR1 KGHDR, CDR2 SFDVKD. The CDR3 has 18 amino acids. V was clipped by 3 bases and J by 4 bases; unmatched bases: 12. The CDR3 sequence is CATSDSWGAGVTTGELFF. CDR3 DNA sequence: TGTGCCACCAGTGATAGTTGGGGAGCGGGGGTAACCACCGGGGAGCTGTTTTTT.

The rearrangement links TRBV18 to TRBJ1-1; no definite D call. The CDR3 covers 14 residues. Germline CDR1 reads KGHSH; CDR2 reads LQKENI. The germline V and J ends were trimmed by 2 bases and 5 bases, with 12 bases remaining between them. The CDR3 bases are TGTGCCAGCTCACCAAGCTCGGCAGGAACTGAAGCTTTCTTT. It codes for CASSPSSAGTEAFF.

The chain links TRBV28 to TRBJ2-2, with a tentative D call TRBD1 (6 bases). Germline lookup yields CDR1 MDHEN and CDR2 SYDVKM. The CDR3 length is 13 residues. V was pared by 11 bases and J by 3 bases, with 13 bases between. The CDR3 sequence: CAVEGDHTGELFF. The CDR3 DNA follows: TGTGCCGTTGAGGGGGACCACACCGGGGAGCTGTTTTTT.

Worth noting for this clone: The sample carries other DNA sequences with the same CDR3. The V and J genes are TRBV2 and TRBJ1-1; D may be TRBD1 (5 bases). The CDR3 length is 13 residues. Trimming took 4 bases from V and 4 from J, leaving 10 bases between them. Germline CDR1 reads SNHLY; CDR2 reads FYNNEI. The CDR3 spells CASSGQGGTEAFF. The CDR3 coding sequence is TGTGCCAGCAGTGGGCAGGGTGGCACTGAAGCTTTCTTT.

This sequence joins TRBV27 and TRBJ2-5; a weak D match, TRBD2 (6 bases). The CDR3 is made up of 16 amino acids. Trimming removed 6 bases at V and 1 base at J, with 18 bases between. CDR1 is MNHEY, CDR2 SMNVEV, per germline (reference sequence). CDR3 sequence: CASRPELGGGQETQYF. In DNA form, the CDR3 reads TGTGCCAGCAGGCCCGAGCTGGGGGGAGGCCAAGAGACCCAGTACTTC.

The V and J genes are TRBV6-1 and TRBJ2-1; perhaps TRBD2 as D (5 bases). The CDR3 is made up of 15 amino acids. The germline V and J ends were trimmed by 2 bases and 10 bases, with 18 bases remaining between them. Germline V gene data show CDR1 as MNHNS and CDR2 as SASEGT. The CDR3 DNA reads TGTGCCAGCAGTGAACCCCGGTCCCACCCGGGAGAGCAGTTCTTC. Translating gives CASSEPRSHPGEQFF.

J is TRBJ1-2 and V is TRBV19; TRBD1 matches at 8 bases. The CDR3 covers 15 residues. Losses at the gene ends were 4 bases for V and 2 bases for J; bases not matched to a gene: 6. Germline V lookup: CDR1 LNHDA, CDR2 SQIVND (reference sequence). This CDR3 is CASSSRDRRNYGYTF. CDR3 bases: TGTGCCAGTAGTAGCCGGGACAGGAGAAACTATGGCTACACCTTC.

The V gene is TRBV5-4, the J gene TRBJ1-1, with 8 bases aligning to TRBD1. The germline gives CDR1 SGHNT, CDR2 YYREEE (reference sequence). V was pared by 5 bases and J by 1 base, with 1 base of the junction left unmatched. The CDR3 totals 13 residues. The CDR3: CASRDRANTEAFF. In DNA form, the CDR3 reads TGTGCCAGCAGGGACAGGGCGAACACTGAAGCTTTCTTT.

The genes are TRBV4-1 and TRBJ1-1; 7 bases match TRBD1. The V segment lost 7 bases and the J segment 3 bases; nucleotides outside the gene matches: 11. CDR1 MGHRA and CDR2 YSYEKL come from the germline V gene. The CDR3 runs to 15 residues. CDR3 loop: CASKGGFGVDTEAFF. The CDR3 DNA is TGCGCCAGCAAAGGGGGCTTCGGGGTGGACACTGAAGCTTTCTTT.

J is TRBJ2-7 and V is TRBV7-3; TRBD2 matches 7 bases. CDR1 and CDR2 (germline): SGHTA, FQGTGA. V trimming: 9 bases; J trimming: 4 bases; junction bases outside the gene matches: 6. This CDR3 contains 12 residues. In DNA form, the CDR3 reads TGTGCCAGGGGGGAGGGTTCGTACGAGCAGTACTTC. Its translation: CARGEGSYEQYF.

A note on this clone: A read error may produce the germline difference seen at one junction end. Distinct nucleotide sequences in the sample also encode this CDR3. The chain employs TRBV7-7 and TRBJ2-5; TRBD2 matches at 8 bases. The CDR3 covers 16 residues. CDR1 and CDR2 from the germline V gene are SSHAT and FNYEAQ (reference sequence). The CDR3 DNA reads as TGTGCTAGCAGCTTAACGGGGGCCCAGCGGGAGGAGACCCAGTACTTC. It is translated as CASSLTGAQREETQYF.

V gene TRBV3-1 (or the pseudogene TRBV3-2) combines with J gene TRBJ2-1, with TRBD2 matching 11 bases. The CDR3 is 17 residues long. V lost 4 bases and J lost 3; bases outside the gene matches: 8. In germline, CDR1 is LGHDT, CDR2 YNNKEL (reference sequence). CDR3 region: CASSLREGLAVYNEQFF. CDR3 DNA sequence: TGTGCCAGCAGCCTCAGGGAGGGACTAGCGGTCTACAATGAGCAGTTCTTC.

CDR3 loop: CASRGDGYGYTF. For the CDR3, the DNA is TGTGCCAGCAGGGGAGATGGGTATGGCTACACCTTC. The V gene is TRBV6-6, the J gene TRBJ1-2; the D is unclear. The V end lost 6 bases, the J end lost 5 bases, and 10 bases lay between the germline ends. CDR1 MNHNY and CDR2 SVGAGI come from the germline V gene (reference sequence). This CDR3 spans 12 amino acids.

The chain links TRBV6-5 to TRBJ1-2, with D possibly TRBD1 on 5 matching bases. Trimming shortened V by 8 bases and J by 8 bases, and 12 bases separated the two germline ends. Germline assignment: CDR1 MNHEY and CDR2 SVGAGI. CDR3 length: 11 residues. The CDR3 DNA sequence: TGTGCCAGCGGGGCCGGTCGCGGCTACACCTTC. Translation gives CASGAGRGYTF.

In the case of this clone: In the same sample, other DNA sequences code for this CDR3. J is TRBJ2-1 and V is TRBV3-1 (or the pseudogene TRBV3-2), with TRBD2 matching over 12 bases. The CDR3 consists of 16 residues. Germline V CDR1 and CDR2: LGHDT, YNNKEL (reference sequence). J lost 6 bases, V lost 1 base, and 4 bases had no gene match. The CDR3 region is CASSQGVLAGGNEQFF. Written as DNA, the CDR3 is TGTGCCAGCAGCCAAGGAGTACTAGCGGGAGGCAATGAGCAGTTCTTC.

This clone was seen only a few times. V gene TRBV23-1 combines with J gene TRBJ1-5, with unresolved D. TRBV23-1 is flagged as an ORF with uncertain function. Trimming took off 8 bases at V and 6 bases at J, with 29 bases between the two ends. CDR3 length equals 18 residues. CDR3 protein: CASQPVHLVLPRGQPQHF. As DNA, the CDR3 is TGCGCCAGCCAGCCAGTGCACCTGGTACTCCCCCGGGGTCAGCCCCAGCATTTT.